This is a list of T cell receptor beta chains from one sample in a study of vaccination and CD4 T cells after COVID-19. TCRdb itself ran the PCR reads through MiXCR, one entry per CDR3 protein. The sample holds tens of thousands of distinct CDR3 sequences, approximately 40% seen once. Their antigen targets remain unknown. The sequencing used CD4+ T cells from blood, cultured in vitro, collected about 7 months after SARS-CoV-2 vaccination. The receptors stem from a human donor who had recovered from COVID-19. CDR3s include the opening cysteine and the closing phenylalanine or tryptophan. The D gene is left open where the match is weak. A clone size is listed for some rows: how often the clone was seen (once, few, many), or a class if it is expanded.

TRBJ2-1,.,TRBV20-1,few,CSARAGTTDNEQFF,TGCAGTGCTAGAGCCGGGACCACCGACAATGAGCAGTTCTTC
TRBJ2-2,.,TRBV7-7,.,CASSLVSNTGELFF,TGTGCTAGCAGCTTAGTCTCGAACACCGGGGAGCTGTTTTTT
TRBJ1-1,.,TRBV4-1,once,CASSQVFDRRNTEAFF,TGCGCCAGCAGCCAAGTTTTCGACCGTCGGAACACTGAAGCTTTCTTT
TRBJ2-6,TRBD2,TRBV24-1,.,CATSRGGSSGANVLTF,TGTGCCACTAGTCGGGGGGGGAGCTCTGGGGCCAACGTCCTGACTTTC
TRBJ2-3,.,TRBV7-2,.,CASSLVGLGTDTQYF,TGTGCCAGCAGCTTAGTGGGCCTGGGCACAGATACGCAGTATTTT
TRBJ2-5,.,TRBV20-1,.,CSASLGRETQYF,TGCAGTGCTAGCCTGGGTCGAGAGACCCAGTACTTC
TRBJ2-3,.,TRBV28,.,CVSSGSTDTQCF,TGTGTCAGCAGCGGAAGCACAGATACGCAGTGTTTT
TRBJ1-6,.,TRBV27,.,CASRSRGGFNSPLHF,TGTGCCAGCAGGTCCCGGGGGGGTTTTAATTCACCCCTCCACTTT
TRBJ2-1,.,TRBV7-9,.,CASSRQNEQFF,TGTGCCAGCAGCCGACAGAATGAGCAGTTCTTC
TRBJ2-5,TRBD1,TRBV24-1,.,CATSDPGPRDRGYQETQYF,TGTGCCACCAGTGACCCGGGGCCCCGGGACAGGGGGTACCAAGAGACCCAGTACTTC
TRBJ2-7,.,TRBV4-1,.,CASSYRVGAGVAHYEQYF,TGCGCCAGCAGCTACAGGGTGGGTGCGGGAGTAGCCCACTACGAGCAGTACTTC
TRBJ2-7,.,TRBV7-8,.,CASSLPNPYERHPEYF,TGTGCCAGCAGCTTACCAAATCCCTACGAGCGGCATCCTGAGTACTTC
TRBJ1-1,.,TRBV20-1,.,CSARDREAFF,TGCAGTGCTAGAGATCGGGAAGCTTTCTTT
TRBJ2-1,.,TRBV6-5,.,CASSYRSTYNEQFF,TGTGCCAGCAGTTATCGATCTACCTACAATGAGCAGTTCTTC
TRBJ2-7,TRBD2,TRBV28,.,CASSPQSREGYYEQYF,TGTGCCAGCAGTCCCCAAAGCAGGGAGGGGTACTACGAGCAGTACTTC
TRBJ1-6,.,TRBV27,once,CASAYKHPYNSPLHF,TGTGCCAGCGCCTATAAACATCCGTATAATTCACCCCTCCACTTT
TRBJ2-7,TRBD1,TRBV15,.,CATSRGEGANEQYF,TGTGCCACCAGCAGAGGTGAGGGGGCTAACGAGCAGTACTTC
TRBJ2-7,.,TRBV10-3,.,CAIRGVGINSYEQYF,TGTGCCATCAGAGGTGTGGGAATCAACTCCTACGAGCAGTACTTC
TRBJ2-3,.,TRBV7-3,.,CASSPEWTDTQYF,TGTGCCAGCAGCCCGGAGTGGACGGATACGCAGTATTTT
TRBJ2-7,TRBD2,TRBV6-1,.,CASSDWSNLAGGRGQYF,TGTGCCAGCAGTGACTGGTCGAACCTAGCGGGAGGGCGTGGGCAGTACTTC
TRBJ1-5,.,TRBV27,.,CASSFTVGNQPQHF,TGTGCCAGCAGTTTTACCGTCGGCAATCAGCCCCAGCATTTT
TRBJ2-3,TRBD2,TRBV20-1,.,CSAPALAGEVDTQYF,TGCAGTGCTCCGGCCCTAGCGGGAGAAGTAGATACGCAGTATTTT
TRBJ2-1,TRBD2,TRBV6-1,.,CASSRDGRPIYNEQFF,TGTGCCAGCAGTCGTGACGGGAGGCCAATCTACAATGAGCAGTTCTTC
TRBJ2-7,TRBD2,TRBV10-2,.,CASRGTSGRALSYEQYF,TGCGCCAGCAGGGGGACTAGCGGGAGGGCCCTCTCATACGAGCAGTACTTC
TRBJ2-7,TRBD2,TRBV28,.,CASSPRGTSGTRGEQYF,TGTGCCAGCAGTCCTAGGGGAACTAGCGGGACCAGGGGCGAGCAGTACTTC